Sequencing of this T cell receptor beta chain was carried out in a study of control samples from healthy donors and cancer patients. Only in-frame clones appear in the TCRdb table, and some are missing; sequencing was by immunoSEQ multiplex PCR. The table has roughly 220,000 clones, roughly 94% seen once. The CDR3 has 13 residues. V lost 2 bases and J lost 4, with 8 bases in between. CDR1 KGHSH and CDR2 LQKENI come from the germline V gene. This chain joins TRBV18 and TRBJ1-2; no clear D gene. The source material was blood. This receptor was identified in a man between 45 and 60 years old in good health. The DNA for the CDR3 is TGTGCCAGCTCACCATACCCCCTCTATGGCTACACCTTC. It encodes CASSPYPLYGYTF.